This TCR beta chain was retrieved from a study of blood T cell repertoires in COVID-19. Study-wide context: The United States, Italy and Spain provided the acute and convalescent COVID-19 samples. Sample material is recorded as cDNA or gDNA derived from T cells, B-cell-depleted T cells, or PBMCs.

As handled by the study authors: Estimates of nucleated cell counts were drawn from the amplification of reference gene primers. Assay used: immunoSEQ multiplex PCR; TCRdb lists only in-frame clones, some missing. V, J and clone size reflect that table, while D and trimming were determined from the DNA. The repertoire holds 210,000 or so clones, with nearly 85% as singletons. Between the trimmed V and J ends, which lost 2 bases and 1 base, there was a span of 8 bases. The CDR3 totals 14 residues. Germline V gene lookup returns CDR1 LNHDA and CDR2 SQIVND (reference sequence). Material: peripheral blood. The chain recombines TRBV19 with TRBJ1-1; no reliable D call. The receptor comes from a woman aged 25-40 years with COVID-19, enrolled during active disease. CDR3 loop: CASSIRGRNTEAFF. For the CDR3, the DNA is TGTGCCAGTAGTATAAGAGGAAGGAACACTGAAGCTTTCTTT.